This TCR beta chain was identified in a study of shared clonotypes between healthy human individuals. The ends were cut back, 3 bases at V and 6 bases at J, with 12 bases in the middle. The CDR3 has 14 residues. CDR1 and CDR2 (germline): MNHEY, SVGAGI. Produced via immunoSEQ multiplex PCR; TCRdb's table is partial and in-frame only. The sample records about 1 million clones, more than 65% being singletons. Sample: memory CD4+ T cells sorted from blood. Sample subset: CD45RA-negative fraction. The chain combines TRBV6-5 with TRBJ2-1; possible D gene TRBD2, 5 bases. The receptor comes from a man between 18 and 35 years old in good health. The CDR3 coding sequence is TGTGCCAGCAGTTATGGCCTAGCCTCCAATGAGCAGTTCTTC. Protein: CASSYGLASNEQFF.